The clone carrying this TCR beta chain appeared once. Other DNA sequences in the sample encode the same CDR3. The sample is drawn from a study of blood T cell repertoires in COVID-19. Overall study: COVID-19 samples collected from the United States, Italy and Spain covered acute and convalescent phases. Sources were T cells, B-cell-depleted T cells, or PBMCs; the material itself was cDNA or gDNA.

In the original processing: Reference gene primer amplification yielded estimated nucleated cell counts. Clones were read by immunoSEQ multiplex PCR, and TCRdb kept only the in-frame ones, dropping some. V, J and clone size were drawn from that table, and D and trimming were deduced from the DNA. Here the sample spans a few hundred thousand clones, over 85% being singletons. Seattle patients were enrolled during active infection and followed longitudinally. Germline V gene sequence: CDR1 SGDLS, CDR2 YYNGEE. V lost 4 bases to trimming and J lost 2 bases, with 10 bases between them. The CDR3 loop spans 13 amino acids.

The receptor was derived from a woman in her thirties with COVID-19, enrolled during active disease. The V call is TRBV9, the J call TRBJ2-7; perhaps TRBD1 as D (5 bases). The sample taken for sequencing was peripheral blood. The CDR3 reads CASSSQGAYEQYF. CDR3 DNA: TGTGCCAGCAGCTCGCAGGGCGCCTACGAGCAGTACTTC.